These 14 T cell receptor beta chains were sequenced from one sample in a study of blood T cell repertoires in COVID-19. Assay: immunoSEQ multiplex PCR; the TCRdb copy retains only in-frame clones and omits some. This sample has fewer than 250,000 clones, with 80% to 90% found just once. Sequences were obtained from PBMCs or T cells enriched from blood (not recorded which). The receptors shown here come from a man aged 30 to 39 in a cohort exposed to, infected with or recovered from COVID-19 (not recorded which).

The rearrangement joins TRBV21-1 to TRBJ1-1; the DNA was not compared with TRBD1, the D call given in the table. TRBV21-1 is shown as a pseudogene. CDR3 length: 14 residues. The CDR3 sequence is CASCIGQGASEAFF. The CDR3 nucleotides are TGTGCCAGCTGCATCGGACAGGGGGCAAGTGAAGCTTTCTTT.

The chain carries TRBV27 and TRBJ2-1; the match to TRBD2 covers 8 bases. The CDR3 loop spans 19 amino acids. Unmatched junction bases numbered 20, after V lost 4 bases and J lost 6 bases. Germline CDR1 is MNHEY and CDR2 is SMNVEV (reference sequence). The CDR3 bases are TGTGCCAGCAGTTACCCCGGGGCGGGTGGAGCGGGAGTCGGCAATGAGCAGTTCTTC. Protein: CASSYPGAGGAGVGNEQFF.

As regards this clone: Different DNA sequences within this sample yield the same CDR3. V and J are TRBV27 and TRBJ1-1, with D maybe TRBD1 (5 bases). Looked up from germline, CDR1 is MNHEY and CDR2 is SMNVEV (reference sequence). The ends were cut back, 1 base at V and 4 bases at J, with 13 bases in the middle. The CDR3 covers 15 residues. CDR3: CASSLLAGQGTEAFF. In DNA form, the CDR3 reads TGTGCCAGCAGTTTATTGGCAGGGCAGGGCACTGAAGCTTTCTTT.

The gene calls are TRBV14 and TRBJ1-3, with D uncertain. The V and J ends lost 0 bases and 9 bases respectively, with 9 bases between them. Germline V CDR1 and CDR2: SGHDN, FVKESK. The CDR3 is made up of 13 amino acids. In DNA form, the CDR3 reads TGTGCCAGCAGCCAAGACATTGGTAGCACCATATATTTT. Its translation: CASSQDIGSTIYF.

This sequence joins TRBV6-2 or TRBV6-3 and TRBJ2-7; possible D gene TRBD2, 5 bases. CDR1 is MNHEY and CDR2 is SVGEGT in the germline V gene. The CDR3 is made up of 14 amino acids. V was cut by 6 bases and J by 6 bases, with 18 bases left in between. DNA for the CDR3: TGTGCCAGCAGCCCGGTGCGAGGGCTGTCCGAGCAGTACTTC. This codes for CASSPVRGLSEQYF.

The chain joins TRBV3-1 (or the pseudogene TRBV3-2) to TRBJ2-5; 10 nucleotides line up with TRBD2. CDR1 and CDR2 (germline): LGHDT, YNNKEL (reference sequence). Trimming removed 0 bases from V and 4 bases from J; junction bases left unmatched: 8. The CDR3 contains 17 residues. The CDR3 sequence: CASSQDLGLAVSETQYF. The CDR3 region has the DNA TGTGCCAGCAGCCAAGATCTCGGACTAGCGGTTTCAGAGACCCAGTACTTC.

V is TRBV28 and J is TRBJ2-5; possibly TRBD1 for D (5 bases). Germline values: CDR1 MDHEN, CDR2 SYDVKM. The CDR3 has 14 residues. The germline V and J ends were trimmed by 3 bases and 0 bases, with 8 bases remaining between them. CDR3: CASSLTEYQETQYF. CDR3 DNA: TGTGCCAGCAGTTTGACAGAATACCAAGAGACCCAGTACTTC.

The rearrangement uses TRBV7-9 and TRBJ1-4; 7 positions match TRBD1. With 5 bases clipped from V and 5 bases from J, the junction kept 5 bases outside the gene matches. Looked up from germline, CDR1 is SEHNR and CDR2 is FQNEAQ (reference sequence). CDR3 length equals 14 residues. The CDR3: CASSRDSENEKLFF. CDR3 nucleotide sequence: TGTGCCAGCAGCCGGGACAGCGAAAATGAAAAACTGTTTTTT.

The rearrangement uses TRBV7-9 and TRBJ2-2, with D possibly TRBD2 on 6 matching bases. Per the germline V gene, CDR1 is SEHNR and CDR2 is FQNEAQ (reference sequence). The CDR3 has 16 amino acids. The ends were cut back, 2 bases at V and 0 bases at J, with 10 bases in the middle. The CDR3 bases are TGTGCCAGCAGCTTAAGGGGACTTTCGAACACCGGGGAGCTGTTTTTT. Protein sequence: CASSLRGLSNTGELFF.

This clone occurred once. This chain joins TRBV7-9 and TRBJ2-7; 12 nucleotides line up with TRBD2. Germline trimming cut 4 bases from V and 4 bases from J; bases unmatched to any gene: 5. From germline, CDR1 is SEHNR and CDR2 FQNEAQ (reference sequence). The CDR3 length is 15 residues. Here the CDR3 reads CASSSTGLAGYEQYF. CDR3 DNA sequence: TGTGCCAGCAGCTCCACGGGACTAGCGGGTTACGAGCAGTACTTC.

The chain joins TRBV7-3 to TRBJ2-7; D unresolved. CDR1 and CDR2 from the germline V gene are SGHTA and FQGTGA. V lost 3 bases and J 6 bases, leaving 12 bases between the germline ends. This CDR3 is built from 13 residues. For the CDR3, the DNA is TGTGCCAGCAGCTTTAATGCCGCTACCGAGCAGTACTTC. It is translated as CASSFNAATEQYF.

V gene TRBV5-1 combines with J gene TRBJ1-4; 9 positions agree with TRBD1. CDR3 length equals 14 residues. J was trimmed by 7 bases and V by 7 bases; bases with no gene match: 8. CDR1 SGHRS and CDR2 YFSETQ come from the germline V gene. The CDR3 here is CASSSGQGTEKLFF. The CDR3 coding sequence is TGCGCCAGCTCGTCGGGACAGGGAACTGAAAAACTGTTTTTT.

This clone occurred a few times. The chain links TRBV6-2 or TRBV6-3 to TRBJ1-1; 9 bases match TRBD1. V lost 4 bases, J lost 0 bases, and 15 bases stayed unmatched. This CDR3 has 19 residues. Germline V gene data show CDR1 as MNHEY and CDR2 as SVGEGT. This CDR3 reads CASSSGTGLFPGMNTEAFF. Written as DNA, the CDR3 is TGTGCCAGCAGTTCCGGGACAGGGTTATTCCCGGGGATGAACACTGAAGCTTTCTTT.

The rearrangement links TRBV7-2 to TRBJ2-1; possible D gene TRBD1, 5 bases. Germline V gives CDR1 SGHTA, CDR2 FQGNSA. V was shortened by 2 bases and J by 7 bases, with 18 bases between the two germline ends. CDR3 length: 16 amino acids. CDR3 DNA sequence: TGTGCCAGCAGCTTACACCAAACAGGTATACAGAATGAGCAGTTCTTC. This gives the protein CASSLHQTGIQNEQFF.